One sample yielded the 15 T cell receptor beta chains listed below, sequenced in a study of OX40 agonist ivuxolimab in advanced cancers. Libraries were prepared by immunoSEQ multiplex PCR; TCRdb keeps only in-frame clonotypes and omits some of them. Found here are 12,000 or so clones, roughly 81% of them singletons; the top ten hold more than 12%. The sequencing used CD4+ or CD8+ T cells sorted from blood, collected in a trial of the OX40 agonist ivuxolimab. These receptors all come from an adult with an advanced solid tumor such as melanoma, head and neck, liver or kidney cancer.

The rearrangement uses TRBV9 and TRBJ2-5, with 15 bases identical to TRBD2. The CDR3 is made up of 17 amino acids. The V gene's germline CDR1 is SGDLS and CDR2 YYNGEE. V lost 3 bases and J lost 1; bases outside the gene matches: 4. Written as DNA, the CDR3 is TGTGCCAGCAGCGAGGGACTAGCGGGAGGCCTCCAAGAGACCCAGTACTTC. Protein sequence: CASSEGLAGGLQETQYF.

The sample holds one count of this clone. This chain connects TRBV15 to TRBJ1-1; D uncertain. The germline V gene has CDR1 LNHNV and CDR2 YYDKDF (reference sequence). With 1 base removed from V and 6 bases from J, the gap between germline ends came to 15 bases. The CDR3 covers 15 residues. For the CDR3, the DNA is TGTGCCACCAGCAGAGTAACAGCACCTACCCCTGAAGCTTTCTTT. Translated: CATSRVTAPTPEAFF.

The chain has TRBV5-6 and TRBJ2-1; D is unclear. The germline V gene encodes CDR1 SGHDT and CDR2 YYEEEE. The CDR3 totals 13 residues. Trimming pared 0 bases from V and 9 bases from J, leaving 10 bases between. CDR3 in amino acids: CASSLVSDGEQFF. Here the CDR3 DNA reads TGTGCCAGCAGCTTGGTTTCCGACGGTGAGCAGTTCTTC.

The J gene is TRBJ2-5, the V gene TRBV7-6; no clear D. There are 14 residues in the CDR3. CDR1 is SGHVS, CDR2 FNYEAQ, per germline. Trimming took 0 bases from V and 5 from J, leaving 10 bases between them. CDR3: CASSLAPPGETQYF. CDR3 in DNA: TGTGCCAGCAGCTTAGCTCCCCCTGGGGAGACCCAGTACTTC.

The V gene is TRBV7-6, the J gene TRBJ1-2; D is perhaps TRBD1 (5 bases). The CDR3 is 16 amino acids. Trimming took 0 bases from V and 8 from J, leaving 19 bases between them. CDR1 and CDR2 (germline): SGHVS, FNYEAQ. The chain's CDR3 is CASSLATPPGFYGYTF. The CDR3, as DNA: TGTGCCAGCAGCTTAGCAACCCCTCCAGGGTTCTACGGCTACACCTTC.

The CDR3 reads CASSESMTGTSGVYEQYF. CDR3 coding DNA: TGCGCCAGCAGTGAGTCAATGACAGGGACTAGCGGGGTCTACGAGCAGTACTTC. The V call is TRBV10-2, the J call TRBJ2-7; TRBD2 agrees at 13 bases. The length of the CDR3 is 18 residues. Trimming removed 0 bases from V and 3 bases from J; junction bases left unmatched: 8. Germline V gene lookup returns CDR1 WSHSY and CDR2 SAAADI.

The chain carries TRBV15 and TRBJ2-7; D is uncertain. V lost 0 bases and J 3 bases, leaving 15 bases between the germline ends. CDR1 is LNHNV and CDR2 is YYDKDF in the germline V gene (reference sequence). The CDR3 totals 16 residues. The CDR3 loop reads CATSRDWADTLYEQYF. CDR3 sequence (DNA): TGTGCCACCAGCAGAGATTGGGCGGATACTCTCTACGAGCAGTACTTC.

V is TRBV28 and J is TRBJ1-4; TRBD1 is a possible D gene (5 bases). V shed 10 bases and J shed 2 bases, with 14 bases lying between them. There are 14 residues in the CDR3. CDR1 and CDR2 from the germline V gene are MDHEN and SYDVKM. As DNA, the CDR3 is TGTGCCACATCCACGGGGGTTACTAATGAAAAACTGTTTTTT. It specifies CATSTGVTNEKLFF.

The chain is built from TRBV4-3 and TRBJ1-5, with a tentative D call TRBD1 (6 bases). Germline V lookup: CDR1 LGHNA, CDR2 YSLEER. The CDR3 has 15 amino acids. V was cut by 3 bases and J by 0 bases, with 9 bases left in between. The DNA of the CDR3 is TGCGCCAGCAGCCAGGACAGCTATAGCAATCAGCCCCAGCATTTT. Translation: CASSQDSYSNQPQHF.

The CDR3 loop is CSVDRGRKETQYF. CDR3 coding DNA: TGCAGCGTTGACCGCGGGAGAAAAGAGACCCAGTACTTC. J is TRBJ2-5 and V is TRBV29-1; TRBD2 aligns across 7 bases. This CDR3 comprises 13 residues. After removal of 3 bases from V and 3 bases from J, the junction contained 4 bases not matched to a gene. From germline, CDR1 is SQVTM and CDR2 ANQGSEA.

The chain combines TRBV7-9 with TRBJ2-5, with TRBD2 as a possible D gene (5 bases). Between the trimmed V and J ends, which lost 0 bases and 8 bases, there was a span of 19 bases. Germline CDR1 is SEHNR and CDR2 is FQNEAQ (reference sequence). The CDR3 loop spans 16 amino acids. CDR3 bases: TGTGCCAGCAGCTTAGCGGATGGGAGCACCCATGGAACCCAGTACTTC. It encodes CASSLADGSTHGTQYF. Using reference TRBV7-9 and TRBJ2-5 for the parts outside the CDR3, the full variable domain is DTGVSQNPRHKITKRGQNVTFRCDPISEHNRLYWYRQTLGQGPEFLTYFQNEAQLEKSRLLSDRFSAERPKGSFSTLEIQRTEQGDSAMYLCASSLADGSTHGTQYFGPGTRLLVL.

The V gene is TRBV5-5, the J gene TRBJ2-1, with D hard to call. The germline gives CDR1 SGHKS, CDR2 YYEKEE (reference sequence). This CDR3 region has 11 residues. V lost 4 bases and J 10 bases, leaving 9 bases between the germline ends. The CDR3 spells CASSQQAEQFF. The CDR3 DNA sequence: TGTGCCAGCAGCCAGCAGGCCGAGCAGTTCTTC.

The rearrangement links TRBV11-2 to TRBJ1-2, with 7 positions matching TRBD1. This CDR3 has 14 residues. V was pared by 3 bases and J by 8 bases, with 9 bases of the junction left unmatched. In germline, CDR1 is SGHAT, CDR2 FQNNGV. Here the CDR3 DNA reads TGTGCCAGCAGCTTGTCGACAGGGATAGGGGGCTACACCTTC. Protein product: CASSLSTGIGGYTF. Combining the CDR3 with reference TRBV11-2 and TRBJ1-2 gives the whole variable domain EAGVAQSPRYKIIEKRQSVAFWCNPISGHATLYWYQQILGQGPKLLIQFQNNGVVDDSQLPKDRFSAERLKGVDSTLKIQPAKLEDSAVYLCASSLSTGIGGYTFGSGTRLTVV.

The V and J genes are TRBV7-8 and TRBJ2-7, with 9 bases that match TRBD2. This CDR3 contains 12 residues. V was clipped by 2 bases and J by 11 bases; unmatched bases: 4. Germline V gives CDR1 SGHVS, CDR2 FQNEAQ. This chain's CDR3 is CASSLTRLAEYF. The CDR3, as DNA: TGTGCCAGCAGCTTAACCCGACTAGCGGAGTACTTC.

The V call is TRBV4-2, the J call TRBJ2-3; D unresolved. The CDR3 covers 15 residues. Germline CDR1 LGHNA, CDR2 YNFKEQ. The ends were cut back, 0 bases at V and 4 bases at J, with 11 bases in the middle. In DNA form, the CDR3 reads TGTGCCAGCAGCCAAGAGTCGGAAAGGCCAGATACGCAGTATTTT. Its protein product is CASSQESERPDTQYF.